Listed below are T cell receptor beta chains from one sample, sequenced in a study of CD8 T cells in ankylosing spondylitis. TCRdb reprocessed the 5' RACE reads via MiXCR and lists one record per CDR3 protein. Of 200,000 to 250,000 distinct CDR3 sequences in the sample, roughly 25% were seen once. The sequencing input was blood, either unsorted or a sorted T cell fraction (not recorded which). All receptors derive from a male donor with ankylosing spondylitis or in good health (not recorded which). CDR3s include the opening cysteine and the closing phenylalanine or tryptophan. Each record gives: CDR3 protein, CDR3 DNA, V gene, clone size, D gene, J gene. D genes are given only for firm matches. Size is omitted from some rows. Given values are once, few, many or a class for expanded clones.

CASSPQPGAIGYEQYF TGCGCCAGCAGCCCCCAACCCGGGGCGATTGGGTACGAGCAGTACTTC TRBV4-1 many NA TRBJ2-7
CSWGGSGYNEQFF TGCAGCTGGGGGGGGTCTGGGTACAATGAGCAGTTCTTC TRBV29-1 many TRBD2 TRBJ2-1
CASSQWADTQYF TGTGCCAGCTCACAATGGGCAGATACGCAGTATTTT TRBV18 NA NA TRBJ2-3
CASSPGRVYEQYF TGTGCCAGCAGCCCAGGACGGGTTTACGAGCAGTACTTC TRBV7-2 many NA TRBJ2-7
CASSLETGLGGEAFF TGTGCCAGCAGCTTAGAAACGGGTTTAGGAGGAGAAGCTTTCTTT TRBV7-2 many NA TRBJ1-1
CSARVGTATEAFF TGCAGTGCTAGAGTGGGGACGGCCACTGAAGCTTTCTTT TRBV20-1 NA NA TRBJ1-1
CSVRRPGLKETQYF TGCAGCGTTCGACGTCCGGGACTTAAAGAGACCCAGTACTTC TRBV29-1 many NA TRBJ2-5
CASSFGTGGKAFF TGCGCCAGCAGCTTCGGGACAGGGGGGAAAGCTTTCTTT TRBV5-1 many TRBD1 TRBJ1-1
CSAVGTSGMGAIQYF TGCAGTGCCGTAGGGACTAGCGGGATGGGAGCCATTCAGTACTTC TRBV20-1 few TRBD2 TRBJ2-4
CASRNTGLTGELFF TGTGCCAGCAGAAATACAGGGCTCACCGGGGAGCTGTTTTTT TRBV12-3/TRBV12-4 many NA TRBJ2-2
CSARDLTGGGSPLHF TGCAGTGCTAGAGATCTGACAGGGGGGGGTTCACCCCTCCACTTT TRBV20-1 many TRBD1 TRBJ1-6
CASRTEPTGASLQYF TGTGCCAGCAGAACAGAGCCTACAGGGGCTAGTTTGCAGTACTTC TRBV7-2 many TRBD1 TRBJ2-7
CASSSLGQDIF TGTGCCAGCAGCTCACTCGGACAGGACATCTTC TRBV6-5 NA TRBD1 TRBJ2-5
CASSQGQVNNEQFF TGCGCCAGCAGCCAGGGACAGGTCAACAATGAGCAGTTCTTC TRBV5-1 many TRBD1 TRBJ2-1
CASSSPAREQYF TGTGCCAGCAGTTCACCGGCCCGGGAGCAGTACTTC TRBV6-2/TRBV6-3 many NA TRBJ2-7
CSARGPTSGTYNEQFF TGCAGTGCTAGAGGACCGACTAGCGGGACCTACAATGAGCAGTTCTTC TRBV20-1 NA TRBD2 TRBJ2-1
CSASPGYSNQPQHF TGCAGTGCTAGTCCGGGTTATAGCAATCAGCCCCAGCATTTT TRBV20-1 many NA TRBJ1-5
CASSLEGQKNTEAFF TGCGCCAGCAGCTTGGAGGGACAGAAGAACACTGAAGCTTTCTTT TRBV5-1 many TRBD1 TRBJ1-1
CASSLGTGTDTQYF TGTGCCAGCAGCCTAGGGACGGGGACAGATACGCAGTATTTT TRBV5-5 many NA TRBJ2-3
CASSEFGGSTYGNTIYF TGTGCCAGCAGTGAATTTGGGGGGTCTACTTACGGAAACACCATATATTTT TRBV25-1 NA NA TRBJ1-3
CASSLAGRSTDTQYF TGTGCCAGCAGCTTAGCCGGGAGGAGCACAGATACGCAGTATTTT TRBV11-2 many TRBD2 TRBJ2-3
CASSTTGGQPQHF TGTGCCAGCAGCACAACAGGGGGCCAGCCCCAGCATTTT TRBV7-9 many TRBD1 TRBJ1-5
CSVELVGVSPPLIYEQYF TGCAGCGTTGAACTGGTTGGGGTATCCCCCCCTCTAATCTACGAGCAGTACTTC TRBV29-1 few NA TRBJ2-7
CASSFQGKTGELFF TGTGCCAGCAGTTTTCAGGGTAAAACCGGGGAGCTGTTTTTT TRBV28 many NA TRBJ2-2
CSASPRDRVTDTQYF TGCAGTGCTAGTCCCCGGGACAGGGTTACAGATACGCAGTATTTT TRBV20-1 many TRBD1 TRBJ2-3
CASSILAGAYNEQFF TGTGCCAGCAGTATACTAGCGGGAGCCTACAATGAGCAGTTCTTC TRBV6-5 few TRBD2 TRBJ2-1
CASSSRQGKNLGEQYF TGTGCCAGCAGTTCGCGACAGGGCAAAAACTTAGGCGAGCAGTACTTC TRBV12-3/TRBV12-4 NA TRBD1 TRBJ2-7
CASSLDAGGGYTF TGTGCCAGCAGCTTAGATGCGGGGGGCGGCTACACCTTC TRBV7-9 many NA TRBJ1-2
CASSLRTGMDTQYF TGTGCCAGCAGCCTCAGGACCGGCATGGATACGCAGTATTTT TRBV6-1 few NA TRBJ2-3